This is a list of T cell receptor beta chains from one sample in a study of T cells in Graves' hyperthyroidism and ophthalmopathy. Each CDR3 protein is one row after TCRdb ran MiXCR on the multiplex PCR reads. The sample records 150,000 or so distinct CDR3 sequences, approximately 20% being singletons. The sequenced material came from blood. These receptors originate from a woman in her 50s with Graves' hyperthyroidism that later progressed to Graves' ophthalmopathy. CDR3s include the opening cysteine and the closing phenylalanine or tryptophan. D genes are given only for firm matches. Clone size is given for some rows only: seen once, a few or many times, or a class if the clone is expanded.

abundance | j_gene | v_gene | d_gene | CDR3aa | CDR3nt
few | TRBJ2-7 | TRBV10-3 | NA | CAISDGSRDEQYF | TGTGCCATCAGTGACGGGTCCAGAGACGAGCAGTACTTC
few | TRBJ1-5 | TRBV10-3 | NA | CAISEAVYSNQPQHF | TGTGCCATCAGTGAGGCCGTTTATAGCAATCAGCCCCAGCATTTT
many | TRBJ2-2 | TRBV28 | TRBD2 | CASRPAAGARSGELFF | TGTGCCAGCAGACCTGCAGCGGGAGCAAGGTCCGGGGAGCTGTTTTTT
few | TRBJ2-5 | TRBV29-1 | NA | CSVSQRARQETQYF | TGCAGCGTCTCCCAACGGGCCCGCCAAGAGACCCAGTACTTC
once | TRBJ2-5 | TRBV12-5 | NA | CASADVGGETQYF | TGTGCTAGTGCCGACGTAGGCGGGGAGACCCAGTACTTC
many | TRBJ1-1 | TRBV6-1 | NA | CASSVDSHMNTEAFF | TGTGCCAGCAGTGTAGACAGCCATATGAACACTGAAGCTTTCTTT
NA | TRBJ1-6 | TRBV12-3/TRBV12-4 | NA | CASSLWRQVPYNSPLHF | TGTGCCAGCAGTTTATGGAGACAAGTCCCCTATAATTCACCCCTCCACTTT
few | TRBJ1-1 | TRBV9 | NA | CASSLTGGQDTEAFF | TGTGCCAGCAGCCTCACGGGGGGGCAGGACACTGAAGCTTTCTTT
many | TRBJ2-7 | TRBV9 | NA | CASSVSGTARYEQYF | TGTGCCAGCAGCGTTTCCGGGACGGCGAGATACGAGCAGTACTTC
many | TRBJ2-7 | TRBV28 | NA | CASSLTTERREQYF | TGTGCCAGCAGTTTAACGACTGAGAGGAGAGAGCAGTACTTC
NA | TRBJ2-5 | TRBV4-1 | NA | CASSQDPTSQETQYF | TGCGCCAGCAGCCAAGATCCCACTAGTCAAGAGACCCAGTACTTC
many | TRBJ2-5 | TRBV15 | TRBD1 | CATSRNYRGETQYF | TGTGCCACCAGCCGAAACTACAGGGGCGAGACCCAGTACTTC
few | TRBJ2-7 | TRBV7-9 | NA | CASSREYEQYF | TGTGCCAGCAGCCGGGAATACGAGCAGTACTTC
few | TRBJ2-7 | TRBV6-1 | TRBD2 | CASLGGSSYEQYF | TGTGCCAGCCTCGGGGGGAGCTCCTACGAGCAGTACTTC
NA | TRBJ1-1 | TRBV2 | NA | CASSEEANTEAFF | TGTGCCAGCAGCGAAGAAGCTAACACTGAAGCTTTCTTT
few | TRBJ1-4 | TRBV5-1 | TRBD1 | CASSLTGGEKLFF | TGCGCCAGCAGCTTGACAGGGGGCGAAAAACTGTTTTTT
many | TRBJ2-7 | TRBV11-2 | NA | CASSPKRTTYYEQYF | TGTGCCAGCAGCCCCAAACGGACTACTTACTACGAGCAGTACTTC
few | TRBJ2-7 | TRBV27 | TRBD2 | CASSPRGDGNYEQYF | TGTGCCAGCAGTCCCCGGGGGGACGGCAACTACGAGCAGTACTTC
many | TRBJ2-7 | TRBV7-9 | TRBD2 | CASSQGLAGDYEQYF | TGTGCCAGCAGCCAGGGACTAGCGGGAGACTACGAGCAGTACTTC
many | TRBJ1-1 | TRBV6-1 | TRBD1 | CASMWTGANTEAFF | TGTGCCAGCATGTGGACAGGGGCGAACACTGAAGCTTTCTTT
few | TRBJ2-7 | TRBV5-1 | TRBD2 | CASSAGTSGKLYEQYF | TGCGCCAGCAGCGCCGGGACTAGCGGGAAACTCTACGAGCAGTACTTC
few | TRBJ1-2 | TRBV20-1 | TRBD1 | CSARRPGGDYGYTF | TGCAGTGCTAGACGGCCAGGGGGGGACTATGGCTACACCTTC
many | TRBJ2-3 | TRBV28 | TRBD1 | CASSLDRGKGRDTQYF | TGTGCCAGCAGTTTAGACAGGGGAAAGGGCAGGGATACGCAGTATTTT
few | TRBJ2-6 | TRBV6-1 | NA | CASSREASYVLTF | TGTGCCAGCAGCAGAGAGGCCTCTTATGTCCTGACTTTC
NA | TRBJ2-1 | TRBV28 | NA | CASNLNSDNEQFF | TGTGCCAGCAATCTCAACTCAGACAATGAGCAGTTCTTC
few | TRBJ1-2 | TRBV4-1 | NA | CASSQDRAGPYGYTF | TGCGCCAGCAGCCAAGATCGGGCGGGGCCCTATGGCTACACCTTC
many | TRBJ1-4 | TRBV7-2 | NA | CASSFYGLGAKLFF | TGTGCCAGCAGCTTTTACGGACTGGGGGCAAAACTGTTTTTT
NA | TRBJ2-3 | TRBV30 | NA | CAWSVDPGGGTQYF | TGTGCCTGGAGTGTGGACCCGGGCGGAGGTACGCAGTATTTT
NA | TRBJ2-7 | TRBV6-1 | NA | CASRREAGGTYEQYF | TGTGCCAGCAGGCGGGAGGCAGGGGGCACCTACGAGCAGTACTTC
many | TRBJ2-7 | TRBV7-9 | NA | CASSLAELEQYF | TGTGCCAGCAGCTTAGCGGAGCTCGAGCAGTACTTC
NA | TRBJ1-5 | TRBV28 | TRBD1 | CASSFLAGYIQGDQPQHF | TGTGCCAGCAGTTTTCTCGCGGGGTATATACAGGGGGACCAGCCCCAGCATTTT
NA | TRBJ1-1 | TRBV28 | NA | CASQGGRGVTEAFF | TGTGCCAGCCAAGGGGGAAGAGGGGTTACTGAAGCTTTCTTT
many | TRBJ2-7 | TRBV6-1 | TRBD2 | CASSGHSSGSVKEQYF | TGTGCCAGCAGTGGTCATTCTAGCGGGAGTGTGAAAGAGCAGTACTTC
many | TRBJ2-1 | TRBV20-1 | NA | CSARGFSGFTYNEQFF | TGCAGTGCTAGAGGATTTAGCGGATTTACCTACAATGAGCAGTTCTTC
many | TRBJ2-5 | TRBV30 | NA | CAWSPPGGRGSLETQYF | TGTGCCTGGAGTCCCCCTGGGGGCCGAGGGAGTCTAGAGACCCAGTACTTC
NA | TRBJ1-1 | TRBV5-1 | NA | CASSPAGIEAFF | TGCGCCAGCAGCCCCGCGGGGATTGAAGCTTTCTTT
many | TRBJ1-2 | TRBV5-6 | NA | CASSPGGGNYGYTF | TGTGCCAGCAGCCCCGGTGGGGGGAACTATGGCTACACCTTC
NA | TRBJ2-7 | TRBV7-8 | NA | CASSPRTPSYEQYF | TGTGCCAGCAGCCCCCGCACTCCGTCCTACGAGCAGTACTTC
NA | TRBJ1-1 | TRBV5-1 | NA | CASSLATGSEAFF | TGCGCCAGCAGCTTGGCGACAGGAAGTGAAGCTTTCTTT
many | TRBJ1-5 | TRBV9 | TRBD1 | CASSTGQDSNQPQHF | TGTGCCAGCAGCACGGGACAGGATAGCAATCAGCCCCAGCATTTT
few | TRBJ2-4 | TRBV19 | TRBD1 | CASSTPGQGSAKNIQYF | TGTGCCAGTAGTACACCGGGACAGGGGAGCGCCAAAAACATTCAGTACTTC
NA | TRBJ2-1 | TRBV2 | NA | CASSEIRPTEGSWMFF | TGTGCCAGCAGTGAAATACGTCCAACCGAAGGGTCGTGGATGTTCTTC
NA | TRBJ2-2 | TRBV7-6 | TRBD2 | CASSSSNSGRSTGELFF | TGTGCCAGCAGCTCCTCCAATAGCGGGAGGAGCACCGGGGAGCTGTTTTTT
NA | TRBJ2-3 | TRBV9 | TRBD2 | CASSARLAGGPNTQYF | TGTGCCAGCAGCGCCCGACTAGCGGGAGGGCCGAATACGCAGTATTTT
many | TRBJ1-4 | TRBV28 | TRBD1 | CASTDRDRKLEKLFF | TGTGCCAGCACCGACCGGGACAGGAAGTTAGAAAAACTGTTTTTT
many | TRBJ2-1 | TRBV5-1 | TRBD2 | CASSLTAGGANEQFF | TGCGCCAGCAGCTTGACAGCGGGAGGTGCCAATGAGCAGTTCTTC
many | TRBJ1-1 | TRBV2 | NA | CASNPGSMNTEAFF | TGTGCCAGCAATCCAGGGTCCATGAACACTGAAGCTTTCTTT
NA | TRBJ2-1 | TRBV20-1 | TRBD2 | CSATPGLGSYNEQFF | TGCAGTGCTACCCCGGGACTAGGGTCCTACAATGAGCAGTTCTTC
many | TRBJ1-1 | TRBV3-1 | NA | CASSQEVGRVTEAFF | TGTGCCAGCAGCCAAGAGGTGGGGAGGGTGACTGAAGCTTTCTTT